This T cell receptor beta chain was identified during a study of graft-versus-host responses after intestinal transplantation. The CDR3 is made up of 16 amino acids. V lost 2 bases to trimming and J lost 0 bases, with 9 bases between them. Germline V gene sequence: CDR1 SGHDT, CDR2 YYEEEE. Here immunoSEQ multiplex PCR was the method, and the copy in TCRdb shows in-frame clones only, minus some. The sample shows some 90,000 clones, around 90% of them seen only once. This clone was recorded only once. Its matching antigen is unknown. The TCR comes from a human donor who was the organ donor for an intestinal transplant. The source was unstimulated CD8+ T cells sorted from spleen or lymph node cells, collected before transplant. The V call is TRBV5-6, the J call TRBJ2-6; D is ambiguous. The CDR3 DNA follows: TGTGCCAGCAGCTTTTTTTTAGACTCTGGGGCCAACGTCCTGACTTTC. Amino acids: CASSFFLDSGANVLTF.